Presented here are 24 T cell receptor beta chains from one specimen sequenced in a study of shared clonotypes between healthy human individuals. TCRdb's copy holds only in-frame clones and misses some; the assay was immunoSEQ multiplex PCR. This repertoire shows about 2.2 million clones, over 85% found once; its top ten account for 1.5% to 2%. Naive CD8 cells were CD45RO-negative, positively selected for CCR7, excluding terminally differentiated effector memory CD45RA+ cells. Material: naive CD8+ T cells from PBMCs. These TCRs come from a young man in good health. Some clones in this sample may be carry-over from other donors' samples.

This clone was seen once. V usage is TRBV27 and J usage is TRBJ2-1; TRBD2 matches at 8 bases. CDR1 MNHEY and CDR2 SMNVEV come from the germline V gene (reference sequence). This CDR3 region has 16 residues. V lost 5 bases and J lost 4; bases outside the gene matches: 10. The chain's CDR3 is CASSSLLADPYNEQFF. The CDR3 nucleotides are TGTGCCAGCAGTAGCCTACTAGCGGACCCTTACAATGAGCAGTTCTTC.

CDR3 sequence reads: CAWSTGTDVYGYTF. CDR3 DNA: TGTGCCTGGAGTACCGGGACAGACGTCTATGGCTACACCTTC. The rearrangement joins TRBV30 to TRBJ1-2, with 7 nucleotides matching TRBD1. Germline trimming cut 2 bases from V and 4 bases from J; bases unmatched to any gene: 7. The germline V gene encodes CDR1 GTSNPN and CDR2 SVGIG (reference sequence). The CDR3 consists of 14 residues.

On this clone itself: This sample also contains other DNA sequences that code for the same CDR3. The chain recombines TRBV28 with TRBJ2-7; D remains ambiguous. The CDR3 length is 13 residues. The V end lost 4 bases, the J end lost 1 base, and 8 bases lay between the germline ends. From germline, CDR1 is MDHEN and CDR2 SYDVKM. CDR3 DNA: TGTGCCAGCAGTTCCGCCGGGTCCTACGAGCAGTACTTC. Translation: CASSSAGSYEQYF. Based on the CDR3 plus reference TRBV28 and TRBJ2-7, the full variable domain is DVKVTQSSRYLVKRTGEKVFLECVQDMDHENMFWYRQDPGLGLRLIYFSYDVKMKEKGDIPEGYSVSREKKERFSLILESASTNQTSMYLCASSSAGSYEQYFGPGTRLTVT.

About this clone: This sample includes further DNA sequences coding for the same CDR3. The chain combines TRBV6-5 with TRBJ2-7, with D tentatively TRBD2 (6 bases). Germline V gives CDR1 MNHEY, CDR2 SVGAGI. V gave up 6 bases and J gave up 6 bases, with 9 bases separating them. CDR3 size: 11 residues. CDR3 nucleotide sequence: TGTGCCAGCAGCCTCGGGGGCGAGCAGTACTTC. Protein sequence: CASSLGGEQYF.

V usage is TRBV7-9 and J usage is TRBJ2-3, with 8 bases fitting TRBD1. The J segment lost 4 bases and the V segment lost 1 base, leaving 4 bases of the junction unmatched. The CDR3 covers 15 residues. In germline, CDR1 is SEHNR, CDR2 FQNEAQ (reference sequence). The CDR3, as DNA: TGTGCCAGCAGCTTAGGGGCAGGGGGCCCAGATACGCAGTATTTT. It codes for CASSLGAGGPDTQYF.

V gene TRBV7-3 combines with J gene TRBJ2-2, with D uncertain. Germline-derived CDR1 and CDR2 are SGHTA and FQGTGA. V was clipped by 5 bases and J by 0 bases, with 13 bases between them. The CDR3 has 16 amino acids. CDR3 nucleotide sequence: TGTGCCAGCAGCAAAACGCGACAAGCGAACACCGGGGAGCTGTTTTTT. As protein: CASSKTRQANTGELFF. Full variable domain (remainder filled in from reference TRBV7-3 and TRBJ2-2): GAGVSQTPSNKVTEKGKYVELRCDPISGHTALYWYRQSLGQGPEFLIYFQGTGAADDSGLPNDRFFAVRPEGSVSTLKIQRTERGDSAVYLCASSKTRQANTGELFFGEGSRLTVL.

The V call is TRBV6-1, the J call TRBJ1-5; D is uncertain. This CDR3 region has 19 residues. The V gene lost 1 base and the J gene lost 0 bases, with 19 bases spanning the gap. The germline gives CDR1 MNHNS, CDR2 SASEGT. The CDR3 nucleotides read TGTGCCAGCAGTGAAGGGGTTGGCGGAGGTCGTTATAGCAATCAGCCCCAGCATTTT. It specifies CASSEGVGGGRYSNQPQHF.

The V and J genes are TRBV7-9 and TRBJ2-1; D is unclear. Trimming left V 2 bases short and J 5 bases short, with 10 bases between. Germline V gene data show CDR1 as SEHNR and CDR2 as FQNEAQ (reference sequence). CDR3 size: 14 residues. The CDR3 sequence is CASSLNLGHNEQFF. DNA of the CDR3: TGTGCCAGCAGCTTAAATCTAGGCCACAATGAGCAGTTCTTC.

The CDR3 DNA reads as TGTGCCAGCAGCTTATCGACCGGGACAGGGAAATTCTATGGCTACACCTTC. Translated, it gives CASSLSTGTGKFYGYTF. The chain links TRBV7-6 to TRBJ1-2, with TRBD1 matching over 9 bases. Per the germline V gene, CDR1 is SGHVS and CDR2 is FNYEAQ. V gave up 2 bases and J gave up 4 bases; unmatched junction bases: 11. This CDR3 is 17 amino acids long.

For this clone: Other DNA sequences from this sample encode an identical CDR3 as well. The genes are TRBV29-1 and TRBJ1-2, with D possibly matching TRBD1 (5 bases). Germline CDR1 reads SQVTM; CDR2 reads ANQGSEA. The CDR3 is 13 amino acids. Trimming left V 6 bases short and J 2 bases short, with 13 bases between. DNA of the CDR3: TGCAGCGTCGCCGGGACGGGAAACTATGGCTACACCTTC. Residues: CSVAGTGNYGYTF.

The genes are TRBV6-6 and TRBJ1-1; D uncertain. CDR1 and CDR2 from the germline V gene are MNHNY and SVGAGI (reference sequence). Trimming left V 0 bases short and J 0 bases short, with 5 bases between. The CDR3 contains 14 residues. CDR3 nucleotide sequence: TGTGCCAGCAGTTACTCGAATCTGAACACTGAAGCTTTCTTT. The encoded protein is CASSYSNLNTEAFF.

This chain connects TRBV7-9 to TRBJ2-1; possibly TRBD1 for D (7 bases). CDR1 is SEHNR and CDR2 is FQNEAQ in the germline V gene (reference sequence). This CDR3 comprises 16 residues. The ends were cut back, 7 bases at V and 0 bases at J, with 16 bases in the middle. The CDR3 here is CASTPGGGSSYNEQFF. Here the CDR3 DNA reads TGTGCCAGCACCCCAGGAGGGGGCAGCTCCTACAATGAGCAGTTCTTC.

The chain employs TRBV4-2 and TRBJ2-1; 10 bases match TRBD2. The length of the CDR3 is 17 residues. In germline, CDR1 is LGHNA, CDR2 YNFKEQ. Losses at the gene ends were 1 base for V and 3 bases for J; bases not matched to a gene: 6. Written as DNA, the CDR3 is TGTGCCAGCAGCCAAGGTCTAGCGGGAGCGGGCTACAATGAGCAGTTCTTC. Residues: CASSQGLAGAGYNEQFF.

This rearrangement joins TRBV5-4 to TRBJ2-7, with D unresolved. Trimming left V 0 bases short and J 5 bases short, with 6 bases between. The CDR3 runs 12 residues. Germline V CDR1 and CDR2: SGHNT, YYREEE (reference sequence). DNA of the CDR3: TGTGCCAGCAGCTTGGTCCCCAACGAGCAGTACTTC. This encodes CASSLVPNEQYF.

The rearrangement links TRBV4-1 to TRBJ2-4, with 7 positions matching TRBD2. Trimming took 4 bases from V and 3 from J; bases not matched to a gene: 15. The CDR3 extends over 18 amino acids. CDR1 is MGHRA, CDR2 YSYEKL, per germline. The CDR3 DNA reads TGCGCCAGCAGCCCGGGGGGACGTCTTACTATTGACAAAAACATTCAGTACTTC. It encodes CASSPGGRLTIDKNIQYF.

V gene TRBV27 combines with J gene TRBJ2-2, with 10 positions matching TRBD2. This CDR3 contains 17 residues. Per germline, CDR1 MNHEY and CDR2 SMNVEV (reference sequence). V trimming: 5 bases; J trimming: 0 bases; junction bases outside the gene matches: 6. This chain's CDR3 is CASSILAGAPNTGELFF. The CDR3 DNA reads TGTGCCAGCAGTATTCTAGCGGGAGCACCGAACACCGGGGAGCTGTTTTTT.

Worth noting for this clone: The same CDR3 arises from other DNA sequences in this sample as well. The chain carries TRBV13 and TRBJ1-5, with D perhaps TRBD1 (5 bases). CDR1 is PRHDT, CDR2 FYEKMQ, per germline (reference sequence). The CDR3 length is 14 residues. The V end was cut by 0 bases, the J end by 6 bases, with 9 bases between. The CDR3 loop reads CASSLGGQGQPQHF. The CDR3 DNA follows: TGTGCCAGCAGCTTAGGAGGGCAGGGTCAGCCCCAGCATTTT.

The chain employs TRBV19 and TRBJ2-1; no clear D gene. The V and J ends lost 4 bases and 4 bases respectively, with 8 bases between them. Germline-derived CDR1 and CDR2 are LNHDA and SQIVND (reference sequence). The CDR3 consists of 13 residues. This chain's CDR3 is CASSTDIYNEQFF. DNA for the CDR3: TGTGCCAGTAGTACCGACATATACAATGAGCAGTTCTTC.

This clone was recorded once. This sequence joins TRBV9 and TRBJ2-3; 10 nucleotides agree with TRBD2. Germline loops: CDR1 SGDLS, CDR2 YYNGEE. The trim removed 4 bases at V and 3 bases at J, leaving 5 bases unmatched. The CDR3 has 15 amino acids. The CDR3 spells CASSFSGRRTDTQYF. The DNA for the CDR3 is TGTGCCAGCAGCTTTAGCGGGAGGAGGACAGATACGCAGTATTTT.

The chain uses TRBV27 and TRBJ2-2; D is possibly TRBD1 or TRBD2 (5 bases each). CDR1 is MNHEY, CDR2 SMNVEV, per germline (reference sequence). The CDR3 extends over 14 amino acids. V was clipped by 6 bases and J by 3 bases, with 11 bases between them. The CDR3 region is CASSRDVDTGELFF. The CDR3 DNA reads TGTGCCAGCAGCAGGGACGTGGACACCGGGGAGCTGTTTTTT.

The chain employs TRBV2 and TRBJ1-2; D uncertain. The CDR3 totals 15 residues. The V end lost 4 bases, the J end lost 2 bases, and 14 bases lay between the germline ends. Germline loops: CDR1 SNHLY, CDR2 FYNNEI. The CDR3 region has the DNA TGTGCCAGCAGTGTGCGAGGGCCCTCGAACTATGGCTACACCTTC. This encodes CASSVRGPSNYGYTF.

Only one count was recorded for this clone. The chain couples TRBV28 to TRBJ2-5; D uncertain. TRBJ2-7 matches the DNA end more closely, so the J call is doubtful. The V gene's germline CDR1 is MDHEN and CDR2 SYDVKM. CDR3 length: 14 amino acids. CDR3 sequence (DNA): TGTGCCAGCAGTACCCGTGGCTACCTCTACGAGCAGTACTTC. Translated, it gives CASSTRGYLYEQYF.

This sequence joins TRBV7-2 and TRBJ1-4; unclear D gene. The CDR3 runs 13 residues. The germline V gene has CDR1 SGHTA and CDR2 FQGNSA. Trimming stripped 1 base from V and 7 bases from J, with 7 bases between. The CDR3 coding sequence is TGTGCCAGCAGCTTAGAATTAGGTGAAAAACTGTTTTTT. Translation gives CASSLELGEKLFF.

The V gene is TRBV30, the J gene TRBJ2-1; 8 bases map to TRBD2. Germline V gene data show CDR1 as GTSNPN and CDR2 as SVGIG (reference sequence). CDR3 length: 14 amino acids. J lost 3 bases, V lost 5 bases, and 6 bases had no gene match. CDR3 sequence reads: CAWAGGPFYNEQFF. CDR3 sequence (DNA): TGTGCCTGGGCGGGGGGCCCTTTCTACAATGAGCAGTTCTTC.